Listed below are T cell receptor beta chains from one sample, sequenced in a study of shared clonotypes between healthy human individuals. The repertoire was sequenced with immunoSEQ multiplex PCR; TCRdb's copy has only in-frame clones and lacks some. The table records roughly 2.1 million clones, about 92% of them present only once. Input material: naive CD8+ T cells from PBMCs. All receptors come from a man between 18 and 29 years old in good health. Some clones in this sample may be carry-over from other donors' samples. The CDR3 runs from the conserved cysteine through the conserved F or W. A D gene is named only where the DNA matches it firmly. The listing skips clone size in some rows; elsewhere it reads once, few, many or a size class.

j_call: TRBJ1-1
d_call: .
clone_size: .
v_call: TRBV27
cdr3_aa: CASSLLGGETEAFF
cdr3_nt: TGTGCCAGCAGTTTATTGGGGGGAGAGACTGAAGCTTTCTTT

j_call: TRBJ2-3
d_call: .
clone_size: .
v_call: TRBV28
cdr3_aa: CASSDPGPNTDTQYF
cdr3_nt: TGTGCCAGCAGTGATCCGGGACCAAACACAGATACGCAGTATTTT

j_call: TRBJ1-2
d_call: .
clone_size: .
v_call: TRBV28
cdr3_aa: CASSPRTRCGEGYTF
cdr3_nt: TGTGCCAGCAGTCCCCGGACCAGGTGCGGAGAGGGCTACACCTTC

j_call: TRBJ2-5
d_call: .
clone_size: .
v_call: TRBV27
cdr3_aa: CASSTLANAKETQYF
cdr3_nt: TGTGCCAGCAGCACATTAGCGAATGCTAAAGAGACCCAGTACTTC

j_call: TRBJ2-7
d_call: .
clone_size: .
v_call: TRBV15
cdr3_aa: CATSSPRDLRTYEQYF
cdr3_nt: TGTGCCACCAGCAGCCCCCGGGATCTCAGGACCTACGAGCAGTACTTC

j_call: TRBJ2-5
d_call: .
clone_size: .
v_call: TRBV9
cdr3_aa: CASSTRQAQMETQYF
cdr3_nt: TGTGCCAGCAGCACCCGACAGGCCCAGATGGAGACCCAGTACTTC

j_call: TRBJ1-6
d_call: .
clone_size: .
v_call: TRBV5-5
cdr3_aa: CASSSDWQGRKSYNSPLHF
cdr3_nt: TGTGCCAGCAGCTCTGATTGGCAGGGGAGGAAATCCTATAATTCACCCCTCCACTTT

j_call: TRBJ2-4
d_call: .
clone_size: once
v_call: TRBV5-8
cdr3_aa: CASHLPSYKASKNIQYF
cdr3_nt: TGTGCCAGCCATCTCCCATCCTATAAGGCTTCCAAAAACATTCAGTACTTC

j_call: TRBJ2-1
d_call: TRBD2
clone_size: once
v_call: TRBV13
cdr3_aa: CASSLNIAGTPYNEQFF
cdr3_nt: TGTGCCAGCAGCTTGAATATAGCGGGGACCCCTTACAATGAGCAGTTCTTC

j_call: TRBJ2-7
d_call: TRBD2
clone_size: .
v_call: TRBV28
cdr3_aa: CASWTGTSAYEQYF
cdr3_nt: TGTGCCAGCTGGACCGGGACTAGCGCCTACGAGCAGTACTTC

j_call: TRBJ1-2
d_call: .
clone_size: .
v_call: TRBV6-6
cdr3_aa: CASSPQAGTTYGYTF
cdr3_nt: TGTGCCAGCAGTCCCCAGGCGGGGACGACCTATGGCTACACCTTC

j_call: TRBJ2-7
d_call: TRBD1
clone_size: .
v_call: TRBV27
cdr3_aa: CASSLSWTGGIYEQYF
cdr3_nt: TGTGCCAGCAGTTTATCTTGGACAGGGGGCATCTACGAGCAGTACTTC

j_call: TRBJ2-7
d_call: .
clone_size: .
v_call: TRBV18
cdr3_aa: CASSPPLASDSSYEQYF
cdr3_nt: TGTGCCAGCTCACCACCCTTGGCTAGTGATAGCTCCTACGAGCAGTACTTC

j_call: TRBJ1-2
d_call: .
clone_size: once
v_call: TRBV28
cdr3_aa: CASRVGEQYGYTF
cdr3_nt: TGTGCCAGCAGGGTGGGAGAACAGTATGGCTACACCTTC

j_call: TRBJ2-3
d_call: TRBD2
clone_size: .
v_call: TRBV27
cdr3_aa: CASSYRGLAGTDTQYF
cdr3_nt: TGTGCCAGCAGTTACCGAGGGCTAGCGGGCACAGATACGCAGTATTTT

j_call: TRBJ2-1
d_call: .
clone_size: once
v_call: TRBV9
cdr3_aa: CASSGTPNEQFF
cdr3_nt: TGTGCCAGCAGCGGGACCCCCAATGAGCAGTTCTTC

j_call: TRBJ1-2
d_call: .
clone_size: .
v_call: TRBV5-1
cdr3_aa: CASSLEGGNYGYTF
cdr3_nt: TGCGCCAGCAGCTTGGAAGGGGGTAACTATGGCTACACCTTC

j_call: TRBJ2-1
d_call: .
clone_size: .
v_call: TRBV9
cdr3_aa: CASSGGLVNEQFF
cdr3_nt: TGTGCCAGCAGCGGGGGGCTAGTCAATGAGCAGTTCTTC

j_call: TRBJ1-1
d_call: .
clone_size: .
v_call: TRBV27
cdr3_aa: CASSLRSRSAEAFF
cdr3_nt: TGTGCCAGCAGTTTAAGGAGTAGGAGCGCTGAAGCTTTCTTT

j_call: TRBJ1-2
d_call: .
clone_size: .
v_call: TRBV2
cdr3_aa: CAMGQGNNYGYTF
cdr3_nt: TGTGCAATGGGGCAGGGAAACAACTATGGCTACACCTTC

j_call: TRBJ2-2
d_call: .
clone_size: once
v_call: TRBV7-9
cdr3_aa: CASTPLGGANTGELFF
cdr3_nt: TGTGCCAGCACCCCTCTAGGGGGGGCGAACACCGGGGAGCTGTTTTTT

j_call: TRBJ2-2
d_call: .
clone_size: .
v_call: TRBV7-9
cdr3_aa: CASSDLLGTGTGELFF
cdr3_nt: TGTGCCAGCAGCGACCTACTTGGGACTGGGACCGGGGAGCTGTTTTTT

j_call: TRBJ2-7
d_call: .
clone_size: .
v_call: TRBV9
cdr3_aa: CASSPGRLAISSEQYF
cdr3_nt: TGTGCCAGCAGCCCGGGCCGACTGGCGATCTCCTCCGAGCAGTACTTC

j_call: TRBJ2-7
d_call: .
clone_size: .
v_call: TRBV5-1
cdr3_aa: CASSWGAAYEQYF
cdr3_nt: TGCGCCAGCAGCTGGGGGGCTGCCTACGAGCAGTACTTC

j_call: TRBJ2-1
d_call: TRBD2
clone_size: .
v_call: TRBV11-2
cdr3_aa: CASSLTSGGYNEQFF
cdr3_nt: TGTGCCAGCAGCCTCACTAGCGGGGGCTACAATGAGCAGTTCTTC

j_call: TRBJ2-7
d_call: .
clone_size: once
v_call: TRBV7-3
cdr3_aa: CASSPARGSYEQYF
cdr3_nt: TGTGCCAGCAGCCCCGCGAGGGGCTCCTACGAGCAGTACTTC

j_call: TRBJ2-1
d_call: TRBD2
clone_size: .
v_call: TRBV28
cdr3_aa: CASSTEAGRTYNEQFF
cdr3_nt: TGTGCCAGCAGTACAGAAGCGGGAAGGACCTACAATGAGCAGTTCTTC

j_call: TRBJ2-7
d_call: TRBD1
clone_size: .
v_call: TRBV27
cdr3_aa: CASSLPDRSYEQYF
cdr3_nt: TGTGCCAGCAGTTTACCGGACAGGAGCTACGAGCAGTACTTC

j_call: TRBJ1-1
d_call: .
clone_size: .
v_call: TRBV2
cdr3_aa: CASSDPGVRTADTEAFF
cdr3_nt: TGTGCCAGCAGTGATCCGGGGGTAAGGACAGCAGACACTGAAGCTTTCTTT

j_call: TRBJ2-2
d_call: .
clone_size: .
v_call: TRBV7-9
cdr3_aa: CASSLRTGELFF
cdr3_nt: TGTGCCAGCAGCTTAAGAACCGGGGAGCTGTTTTTT

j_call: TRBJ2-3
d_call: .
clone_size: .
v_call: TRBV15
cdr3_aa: CATSNEPVPDTQYF
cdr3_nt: TGTGCCACCAGCAACGAACCAGTGCCAGATACGCAGTATTTT

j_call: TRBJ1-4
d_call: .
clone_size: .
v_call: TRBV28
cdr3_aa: CASSYTRINEKLFF
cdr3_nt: TGTGCCAGCAGTTACACAAGAATCAATGAAAAACTGTTTTTT

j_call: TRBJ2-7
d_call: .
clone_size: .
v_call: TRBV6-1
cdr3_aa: CASSEKAPRHRDNEQYF
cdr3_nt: TGTGCCAGCAGTGAAAAGGCGCCACGGCACAGGGACAACGAGCAGTACTTC

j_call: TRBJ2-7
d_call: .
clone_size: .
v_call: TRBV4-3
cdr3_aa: CASSQAWGTTYEQYF
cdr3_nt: TGCGCCAGCAGCCAAGCTTGGGGGACCACCTACGAGCAGTACTTC

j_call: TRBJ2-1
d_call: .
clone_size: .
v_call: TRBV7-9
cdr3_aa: CASSLTGAYNEQFF
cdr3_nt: TGTGCCAGCAGCTTAACGGGGGCCTACAATGAGCAGTTCTTC

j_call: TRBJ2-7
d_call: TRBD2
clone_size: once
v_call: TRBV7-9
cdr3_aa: CASSSSGSAYEQYF
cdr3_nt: TGTGCCAGCAGCTCTAGCGGGAGTGCCTACGAGCAGTACTTC

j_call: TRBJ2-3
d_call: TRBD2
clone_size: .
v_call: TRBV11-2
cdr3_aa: CASRLAGVGADTQYF
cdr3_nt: TGTGCCAGCAGACTAGCGGGAGTCGGGGCAGATACGCAGTATTTT

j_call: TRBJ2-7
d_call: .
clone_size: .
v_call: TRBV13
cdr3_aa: CASSLSGQRTYEQYF
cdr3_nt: TGTGCCAGCAGCTTATCAGGGCAGCGAACCTACGAGCAGTACTTC

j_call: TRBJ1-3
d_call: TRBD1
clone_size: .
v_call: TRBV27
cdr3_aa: CASSFRGTGGNTIYF
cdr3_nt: TGTGCCAGCAGTTTTAGAGGGACAGGGGGAAACACCATATATTTT

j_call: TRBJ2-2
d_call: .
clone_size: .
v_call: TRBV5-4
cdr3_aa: CASTLDPGSRGDAPPGELFF
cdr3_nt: TGTGCCAGCACCTTAGACCCTGGGTCGCGAGGGGACGCCCCCCCCGGGGAGCTGTTTTTT

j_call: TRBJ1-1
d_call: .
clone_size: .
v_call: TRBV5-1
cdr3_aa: CASSLAVDSRGAFF
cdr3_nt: TGCGCCAGCAGCTTGGCGGTCGACTCAAGGGGAGCTTTCTTT

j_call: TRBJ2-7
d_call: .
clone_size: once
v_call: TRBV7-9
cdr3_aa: CATLPLVWDYEQYF
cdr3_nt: TGTGCCACCCTCCCCCTTGTATGGGACTACGAGCAGTACTTC

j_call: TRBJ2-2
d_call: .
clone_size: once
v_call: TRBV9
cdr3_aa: CASSPRTANTGELFF
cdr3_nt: TGTGCCAGCAGCCCACGGACAGCGAACACCGGGGAGCTGTTTTTT

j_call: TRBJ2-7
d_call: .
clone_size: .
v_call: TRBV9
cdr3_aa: CASSVAAVPGLGLYEQYF
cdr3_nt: TGTGCCAGCAGCGTAGCGGCAGTTCCAGGCTTGGGGCTATACGAGCAGTACTTC

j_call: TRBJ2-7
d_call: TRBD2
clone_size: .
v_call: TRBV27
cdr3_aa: CASRSRTSGITYEQYF
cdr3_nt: TGTGCCAGCCGATCGCGGACTAGCGGGATAACCTACGAGCAGTACTTC

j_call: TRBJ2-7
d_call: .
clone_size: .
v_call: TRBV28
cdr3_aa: CASSPGFSGEQYF
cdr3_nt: TGTGCCAGCAGTCCAGGGTTTTCGGGCGAGCAGTACTTC

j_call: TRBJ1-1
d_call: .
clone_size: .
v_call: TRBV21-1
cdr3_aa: CASSKQGTGGTEAFF
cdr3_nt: TGTGCCAGCAGCAAACAGGGAACAGGCGGCACTGAAGCTTTCTTT

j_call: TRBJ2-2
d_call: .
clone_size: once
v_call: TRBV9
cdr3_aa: CASSVGAGRELFF
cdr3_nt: TGTGCCAGCAGCGTAGGTGCGGGACGGGAGCTGTTTTTT

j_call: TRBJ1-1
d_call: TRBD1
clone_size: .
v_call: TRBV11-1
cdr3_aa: CASSFEPIGTEQHSEAFF
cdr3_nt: TGTGCCAGCAGCTTTGAGCCAATCGGGACAGAGCAACATTCTGAAGCTTTCTTT

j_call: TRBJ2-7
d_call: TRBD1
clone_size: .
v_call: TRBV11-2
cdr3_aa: CASSPGTATYEQYF
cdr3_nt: TGTGCCAGCAGCCCCGGGACAGCGACATACGAGCAGTACTTC

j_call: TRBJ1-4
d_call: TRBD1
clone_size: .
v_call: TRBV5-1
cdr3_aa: CASSGPDRGNEKLFF
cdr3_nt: TGCGCCAGCAGCGGACCGGACAGGGGTAATGAAAAACTGTTTTTT

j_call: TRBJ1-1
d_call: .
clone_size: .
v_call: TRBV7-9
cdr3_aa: CASSLAANTEAFF
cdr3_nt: TGTGCCAGCAGCCTAGCGGCGAACACTGAAGCTTTCTTT

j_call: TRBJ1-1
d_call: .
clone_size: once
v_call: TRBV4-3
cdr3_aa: CASSQAATENTEAFF
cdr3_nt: TGCGCCAGCAGCCAAGCCGCGACGGAGAACACTGAAGCTTTCTTT

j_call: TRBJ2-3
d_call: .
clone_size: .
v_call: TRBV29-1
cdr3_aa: CSVEDLGEADTQYF
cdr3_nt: TGCAGCGTTGAAGATCTAGGGGAGGCAGATACGCAGTATTTT

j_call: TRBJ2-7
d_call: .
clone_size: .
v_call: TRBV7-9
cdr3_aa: CASSSPGAPYEQYF
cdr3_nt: TGTGCCAGCAGCTCCCCCGGGGCCCCCTACGAGCAGTACTTC

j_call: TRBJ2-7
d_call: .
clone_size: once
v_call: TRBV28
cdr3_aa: CASSLGRMGYEQYF
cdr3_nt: TGTGCCAGCAGTTTAGGAAGAATGGGTTACGAGCAGTACTTC

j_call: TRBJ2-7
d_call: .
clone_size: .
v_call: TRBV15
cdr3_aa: CATSTGGSFYEQYF
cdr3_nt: TGTGCCACCAGCACGGGGGGCAGCTTCTACGAGCAGTACTTC

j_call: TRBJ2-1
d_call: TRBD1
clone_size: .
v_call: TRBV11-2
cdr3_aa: CASSLGDREADEQFF
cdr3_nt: TGTGCCAGCAGCTTAGGGGACAGGGAGGCCGATGAGCAGTTCTTC